This TCR beta chain was profiled in a study of blood T cells in healthy people across ages (dated by TCRdb to between 2015 and 2016). Context from the whole study: In model experiments, roughly one uniquely barcoded TCR beta cDNA molecule per two T cells was captured by template switching. Age-related changes in TCR beta repertoire diversity were measured in the study by deep sequencing normalized with unique cDNA molecular identifiers. Four age groups were formed from the donors: young (average about 16 years), middle-aged (around 37), aged (62) and long-lived (about 80). Donors of different ages were randomly distributed across sequencing lanes to avoid experimental bias. Using the same blood draw, the study looked at two additional independent replicas of 1 million unique cDNA reads for two donors, one aged 18 to 30 and the other aged 80 or older. The paper's findings and limits, for the study overall: As age increased, observed TCR beta diversity per million T cells dropped in a roughly linear way, and a significant reduction was already evident by age 40. Because profiling used bulk unsorted PBMCs, naive and antigen-experienced compartments could not be compared conclusively. Estimates of total diversity from one million sequenced T cells were regarded as lower bounds and underestimates. There was a strong correlation between observed TCR beta diversity and the percentage of naive T cells measured by flow cytometry. The CMV infection status of donors was not known, potentially confounding age-related changes in expanded clonotypes. Compared with the aged group, the long-lived group had more naive CD4+ T cells, fewer expanded clones and increased TCR diversity, a pattern suggesting age selection.

On this clonotype itself: Its target antigen remains unknown. A read error may account for a junction end that differs from germline.

Reading from cysteine to phenylalanine, the CDR3 counts 18 amino acids. Kept here is only the CDR3 DNA, which spans 54 bases and is read in frame from base 1. Taken from the germline V gene, the CDR1 and CDR2 loops are SGHDN and FVKESK. Libraries were constructed by 5' RACE. Data came from an Illumina HiSeq 2500. The second PCR ran for about 6 to 11 cycles and used a J-beta primer mix along with a sample-barcoded 5' primer. A unique molecular identifier was introduced onto each TCR beta cDNA molecule by a template-switch 5' adaptor carrying 12 random nucleotides. Each sample yielded at least 3 million CDR3-containing paired-end reads. The Mint cDNA synthesis kit, primed by a TRBC-specific oligonucleotide, was used to synthesize first-strand cDNA from all RNA. All cDNA was treated with uracil-DNA glycosylase and then went through a first 18-cycle PCR with the universal primers M1SS and BC2_uni_R. The study's processing was this. Normalization of each sample was performed by random selection of 1 million high-quality reads, each carrying a distinct molecular identifier. Reads with shared molecular identifiers were discarded instead of being binned into consensus sequences. CDR3 identification, clonotype clustering and error correction used MiTCR with a Q25 quality threshold and the strictest error-elimination algorithm. A nonparametric unseen species model with Euler transformation was used to estimate a lower bound on total TCR beta diversity. Starting from the raw public reads, TCRdb applied fastp trimming at Q25, assembled clones with MiXCR and retained in-frame beta chains. Rows are combined by CDR3 protein, so each entry shows the most common genes and DNA. TCRdb assigned the V and J calls; the authors' analysis was not used. This sample has some 780,000 distinct CDR3 sequences in its table, and roughly 50% of those were observed once. Clones ranked in the top ten supply around a quarter of the sample.

Donors were 35 to 40 systemically healthy Caucasian individuals from Russia aged roughly 6 to 100 years. Each donor gave ten milliliters of peripheral blood, drawn into EDTA-treated Vacutainer tubes. Ficoll-Paque density-gradient centrifugation was used to isolate PBMCs, with at least 6.5 million per sample. Total RNA was extracted from PBMCs with Trizol reagent, with at least 6 micrograms obtained per sample. The percentages of naive CD45RAhigh/CD27high T cells were determined by flow cytometry on a PBMC aliquot from every donor. The sequenced sample consisted of blood. This clonotype was sampled from a man aged 35-49 years in good health. This sequence uses TRBV14 and TRBJ2-5, with the D call perhaps TRBD1 or TRBD2, as 5 bases match in each case. The nucleotide sequence is given as TGTGCCAGCAACCAAGAAAAGTCTGGGACCCAGGGCCAAGAGACCCAGTACTTC. Its protein is CASNQEKSGTQGQETQYF.